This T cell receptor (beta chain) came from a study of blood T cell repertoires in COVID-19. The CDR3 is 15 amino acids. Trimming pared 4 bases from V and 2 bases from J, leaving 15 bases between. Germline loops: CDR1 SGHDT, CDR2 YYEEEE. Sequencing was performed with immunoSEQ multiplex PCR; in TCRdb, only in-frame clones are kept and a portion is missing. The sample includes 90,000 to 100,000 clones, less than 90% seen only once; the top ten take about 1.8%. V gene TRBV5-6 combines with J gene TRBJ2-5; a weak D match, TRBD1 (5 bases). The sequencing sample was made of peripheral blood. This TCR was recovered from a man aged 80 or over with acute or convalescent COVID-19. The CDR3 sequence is CASSNWGSGQETQYF. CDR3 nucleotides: TGTGCCAGCAGCAATTGGGGTTCAGGGCAAGAGACCCAGTACTTC.